The text below deals with one T cell receptor (beta chain). Antigen specificity is unknown. Unique molecular identifiers were present on the cDNA, which also gained a universal primer site by template switching. TCRdb itself ran the 5' RACE reads through MiXCR, one entry per CDR3 protein. Of approximately 1.8 million distinct CDR3 sequences listed, roughly 35% were seen once; the top ten hold 0.25% to 0.3%. This specimen belongs to a study of identical twins. Study results and caveats: Analyses of zero insertions could, in part, be confounded by invariant MAIT and iNKT cells. Out-of-frame beta sequences exhibited a weaker degree of excess twin sharing. Abundant beta clonotypes from cord blood bore fewer insertions; memory repertoires lacked this pattern.

The germline CDR1 and CDR2 sequences are DFQATT and SNEGSKA (reference sequence). There are 14 residues in the CDR3. V lost 6 bases and J 3 bases, leaving 17 bases between the germline ends. This receptor was taken from a newborn girl in good health. The sequenced sample consisted of cord blood. The V call is TRBV20-1, the J call TRBJ1-2, with D perhaps matching TRBD1 (5 bases). The CDR3 nucleotides are TGCAGTGCGAGGCCAAGGGGTCGGGACTATGGCTACACCTTC. Translated: CSARPRGRDYGYTF.